These 18 T cell receptor beta chains came from one sample sequenced in a study of beta chain features in type 1 diabetes. Study observations and caveats: TCRB CDR3 length was moderately but significantly reduced in all four CD4+ subsets of Type 1 diabetes patients.

Investigators reverse transcribed all isolated RNA, so they sequenced expressed TCRB transcripts. TCRdb keeps only in-frame clones here, not all; method: immunoSEQ multiplex PCR. Of roughly 180,000 clones listed, over 6% are singletons. Their antigens are not known. The sample comprised central memory CD4+ T cells from blood. The receptors shown here come from a man younger than 35 with type 1 diabetes.

This clone was found a few times. This chain links TRBV28 with TRBJ1-2, with 11 positions matching TRBD1. With V trimmed by 3 bases and J by 7 bases, 4 bases remained unmatched. Germline V gives CDR1 MDHEN, CDR2 SYDVKM. This CDR3 spans 14 amino acids. As DNA, the CDR3 is TGTGCCAGCAGTTTCCGGGACAGGGGGGGTGGCTACACCTTC. Amino acids: CASSFRDRGGGYTF.

This chain connects TRBV2 to TRBJ2-3, with TRBD2 identical over 8 bases. CDR3 length: 14 amino acids. After removal of 6 bases from V and 6 bases from J, the junction contained 8 bases not matched to a gene. Germline assignment: CDR1 SNHLY and CDR2 FYNNEI. CDR3 loop: CASRQRLAGDTQYF. The CDR3 nucleotides are TGTGCCAGCAGACAACGTTTAGCGGGGGATACGCAGTATTTT.

The rearrangement links TRBV5-4 to TRBJ2-3; 9 bases fit TRBD1. The CDR3 length is 13 residues. With 6 bases clipped from V and 3 bases from J, the junction kept 2 bases outside the gene matches. Germline V gene data show CDR1 as SGHNT and CDR2 as YYREEE (reference sequence). The CDR3 region is CASIGQGTDTQYF. As DNA, the CDR3 is TGTGCCAGCATCGGACAGGGGACAGATACGCAGTATTTT.

The chain uses TRBV6-5 and TRBJ1-1; TRBD1 is a possible D gene (6 bases). Trimming shortened V by 4 bases and J by 0 bases, and 12 bases separated the two germline ends. The germline V gene has CDR1 MNHEY and CDR2 SVGAGI. The CDR3 totals 15 residues. CDR3 DNA: TGTGCCAGCAGTTTTTCGGACAGAATGAACACTGAAGCTTTCTTT. Amino acid sequence: CASSFSDRMNTEAFF.

The chain links TRBV28 to TRBJ1-2; 7 nucleotides match TRBD1. V was clipped by 8 bases and J by 4 bases; unmatched bases: 4. Germline V gene data show CDR1 as MDHEN and CDR2 as SYDVKM. CDR3 length equals 12 residues. In nucleotides, the CDR3 is TGTGCCAGCGGTGGGACAGTCTATGGCTACACCTTC. Translating gives CASGGTVYGYTF.

In its sample, this clone was seen a few times. The chain recombines TRBV29-1 with TRBJ1-1, with D possibly matching TRBD1 (6 bases). This CDR3 region has 14 residues. Per germline, CDR1 SQVTM and CDR2 ANQGSEA. V was cut by 7 bases and J by 0 bases, with 15 bases left in between. The CDR3 DNA reads TGCAGCGCTTACCCCGGACAGCTGAACACTGAAGCTTTCTTT. This translates into CSAYPGQLNTEAFF.

V is TRBV7-2 and J is TRBJ2-7; 7 bases align to TRBD1. Germline V gene lookup returns CDR1 SGHTA and CDR2 FQGNSA. Unmatched junction bases numbered 8, after V lost 5 bases and J lost 1 base. This CDR3 is built from 15 residues. The CDR3 DNA is TGTGCCAGCAGCCCCGGGGCAGGGGGATCCTACGAGCAGTACTTC. It codes for CASSPGAGGSYEQYF. Complete variable domain (other parts from reference TRBV7-2 and TRBJ2-7): GAGVSQSPSNKVTEKGKDVELRCDPISGHTALYWYRQSLGQGLEFLIYFQGNSAPDKSGLPSDRFSAERTGGSVSTLTIQRTQQEDSAVYLCASSPGAGGSYEQYFGPGTRLTVT.

This clone was observed a few times. The chain combines TRBV5-6 with TRBJ2-5; D gene ambiguous. The CDR3 loop spans 13 amino acids. CDR1 is SGHDT, CDR2 YYEEEE, per germline. With 4 bases removed from V and 0 bases from J, the gap between germline ends came to 7 bases. CDR3 in DNA: TGTGCCAGCAGCCCGTCCTACCAAGAGACCCAGTACTTC. Encoded protein: CASSPSYQETQYF.

This clone was picked up a small number of times. V is TRBV27 and J is TRBJ2-3, with TRBD2 identical over 8 bases. Trimming took 7 bases from V and 0 from J; bases not matched to a gene: 6. Looked up from germline, CDR1 is MNHEY and CDR2 is SMNVEV (reference sequence). The CDR3 spans 15 residues. In DNA form, the CDR3 reads TGTGCCAGCACCCCGGGGGGGGATAGCACAGATACGCAGTATTTT. Encoded protein: CASTPGGDSTDTQYF.

The chain combines TRBV5-4 with TRBJ2-5, with D tentatively TRBD1 (5 bases). CDR3 length: 14 amino acids. V shed 4 bases and J shed 2 bases, with 12 bases lying between them. CDR1 and CDR2 (germline): SGHNT, YYREEE (reference sequence). The CDR3 DNA sequence: TGTGCCAGCAGCCCCTTGACAGAACAAGAGACCCAGTACTTC. It specifies CASSPLTEQETQYF.

The genes are TRBV14 and TRBJ2-1; 7 nucleotides align to TRBD2. V was pared by 0 bases and J by 7 bases, with 9 bases of the junction left unmatched. Germline CDR1 and CDR2: SGHDN and FVKESK. This CDR3 is 16 amino acids long. The CDR3 region is CASSQEGLAAKNEQFF. The CDR3 nucleotides are TGTGCCAGCAGCCAAGAAGGGCTAGCGGCTAAAAATGAGCAGTTCTTC.

There are a few counts of this clone. This chain joins TRBV10-3 and TRBJ1-1, with TRBD1 identical over 7 bases. The J segment lost 1 base and the V segment lost 2 bases, leaving 1 base of the junction unmatched. This CDR3 has 14 amino acids. Germline V gene data show CDR1 as ENHRY and CDR2 as SYGVKD. CDR3 residues: CAISEGQENTEAFF. CDR3 coding DNA: TGTGCCATCAGTGAGGGACAGGAGAACACTGAAGCTTTCTTT.

A few counts support this clone. The rearrangement uses TRBV5-4 and TRBJ1-1, with D perhaps TRBD1 (6 bases). Germline loops: CDR1 SGHNT, CDR2 YYREEE (reference sequence). CDR3 size: 13 residues. Trimming removed 7 bases from V and 3 bases from J, with 13 bases in between. For the CDR3, the DNA is TGTGCCAGCGGCGGACAGTTAGACACTGAAGCTTTCTTT. Its protein is CASGGQLDTEAFF.

In its sample, this clone was seen a few times. V usage is TRBV5-4 and J usage is TRBJ2-3; the match to TRBD2 covers 7 bases. Germline V gives CDR1 SGHNT, CDR2 YYREEE (reference sequence). The CDR3 runs 15 residues. V shed 4 bases and J 0 bases; nucleotides not matched to a gene: 5. CDR3 sequence (DNA): TGTGCCAGCAGCCTACACGGGGGGAGCACAGATACGCAGTATTTT. Amino acids: CASSLHGGSTDTQYF.

This clone has ten or more counts. One end of the junction fails to match germline, which may point to a read error. The chain recombines TRBV28 with TRBJ2-7; 7 bases are a match to TRBD1. The germline CDR1 and CDR2 sequences are MDHEN and SYDVKM. The CDR3 covers 13 residues. The DNA of the CDR3 is TGTGCCAGCAGTCTAACTACCGGGACAGTGACCTTCTTC. Translating gives CASSLTTGTVTFF.

This clone was observed a handful of times. The CDR3 DNA reads as TGTGCCAGCAGTCCCTTCGCGGGAGCATACGGGACCCAGTACTTC. Encoded protein: CASSPFAGAYGTQYF. J is TRBJ2-5 and V is TRBV2, with 7 nucleotides matching TRBD2. Germline CDR1 reads SNHLY; CDR2 reads FYNNEI. Trimming at V came to 5 bases and at J to 7 bases, leaving 13 bases not matched to a gene. This CDR3 is 15 amino acids long.

This chain uses TRBV7-2 with TRBJ1-2; D is possibly TRBD1 (6 bases). V lost 8 bases to trimming and J lost 7 bases, with 14 bases between them. Looked up from germline, CDR1 is SGHTA and CDR2 is FQGNSA. CDR3 length: 12 residues. The CDR3 DNA reads as TGTGCCAGCTCTATTACAGGGAGTGGCTACACCTTC. Protein: CASSITGSGYTF.

This clone was picked up a small number of times. The CDR3 is CAWSPDSIYGYTF. The CDR3 DNA reads as TGTGCCTGGAGTCCCGACAGCATATATGGCTACACCTTC. This rearrangement joins TRBV30 to TRBJ1-2; D possibly corresponds to TRBD1 (5 bases). This CDR3 is 13 amino acids long. Germline CDR1 and CDR2: GTSNPN and SVGIG (reference sequence). Trimming pared 2 bases from V and 5 bases from J, leaving 12 bases between.